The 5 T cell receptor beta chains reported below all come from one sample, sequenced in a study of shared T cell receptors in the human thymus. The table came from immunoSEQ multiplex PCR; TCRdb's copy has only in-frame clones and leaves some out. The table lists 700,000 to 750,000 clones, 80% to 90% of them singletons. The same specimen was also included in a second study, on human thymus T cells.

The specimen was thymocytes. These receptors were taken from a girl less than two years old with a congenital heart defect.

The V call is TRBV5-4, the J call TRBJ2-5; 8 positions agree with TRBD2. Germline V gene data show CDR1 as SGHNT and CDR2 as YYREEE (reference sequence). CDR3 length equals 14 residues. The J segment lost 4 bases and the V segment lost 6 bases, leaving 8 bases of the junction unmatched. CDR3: CASIERGRGETQYF. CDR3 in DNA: TGTGCCAGCATAGAGCGGGGGCGAGGAGAGACCCAGTACTTC.

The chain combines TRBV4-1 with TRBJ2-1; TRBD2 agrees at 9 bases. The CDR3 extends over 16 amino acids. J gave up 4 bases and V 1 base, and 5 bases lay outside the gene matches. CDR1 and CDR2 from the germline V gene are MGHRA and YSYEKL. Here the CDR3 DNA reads TGCGCCAGCAGCCAAGTGTTTAGCGGGAGTTACAATGAGCAGTTCTTC. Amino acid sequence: CASSQVFSGSYNEQFF.

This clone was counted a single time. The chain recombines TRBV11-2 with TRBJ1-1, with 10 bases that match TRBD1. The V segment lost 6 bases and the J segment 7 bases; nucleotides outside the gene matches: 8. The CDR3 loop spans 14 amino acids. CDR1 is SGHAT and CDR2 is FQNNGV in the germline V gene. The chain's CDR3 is CASSSARDRGEAFF. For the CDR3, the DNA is TGTGCCAGCAGTTCCGCCCGGGACAGGGGTGAAGCTTTCTTT.

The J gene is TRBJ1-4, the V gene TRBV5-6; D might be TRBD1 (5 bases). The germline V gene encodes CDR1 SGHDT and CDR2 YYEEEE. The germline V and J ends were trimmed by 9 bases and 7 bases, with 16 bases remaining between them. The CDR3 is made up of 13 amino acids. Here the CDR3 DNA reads TGTGCCACCGGGGCGCGGGGGGGTGAAAAACTGTTTTTT. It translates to CATGARGGEKLFF.

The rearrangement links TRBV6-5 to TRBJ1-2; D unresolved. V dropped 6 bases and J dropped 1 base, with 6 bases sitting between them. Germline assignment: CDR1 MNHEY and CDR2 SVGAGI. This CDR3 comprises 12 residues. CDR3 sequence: CASSGSNYGYTF. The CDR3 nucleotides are TGTGCCAGCAGCGGGAGTAACTATGGCTACACCTTC.